The 23 T cell receptor beta chains presented below share a single source sample, sequenced in a study of shared clonotypes between healthy human individuals (dated by TCRdb to 2020 to 2022). Libraries came from the immunoSEQ multiplex PCR assay. The source is immuneACCESS, and TCRdb retained only in-frame sequences with V and J called. Part of the clones is not carried over; for the studies checked, unresolved V genes explain less than half of this, and the remainder is unexplained. This sample comprises about 2.1 million clones, 90% to 95% of them detected only once. The ten largest clonotypes hold around 1.7% of the sample. CD8 naive samples consisted of CD45RO-negative cells that were positively selected for CCR7, yielding a CD45RA+CCR7+ population without TemRA cells. Sequencing used naive CD8+ T cells from PBMCs. Taken with the paper, the label for cell subset or site translates to: CD45RA+CCR7+. These receptors originate from a young man in good health. Some clones in this sample may be carry-over from other donors' samples.

The chain links TRBV7-2 to TRBJ2-7; D perhaps matches TRBD2 (6 bases). Trimming left V 3 bases short and J 0 bases short, with 9 bases between. The CDR3 is 14 amino acids. Per the germline V gene, CDR1 is SGHTA and CDR2 is FQGNSA. The CDR3 DNA follows: TGTGCCAGCAGCTTGGGACTGAGCTCCTACGAGCAGTACTTC. It encodes CASSLGLSSYEQYF.

The chain recombines TRBV11-2 with TRBJ2-7; D unclear. Germline CDR1 and CDR2: SGHAT and FQNNGV. This CDR3 contains 12 residues. The V end was cut by 5 bases, the J end by 5 bases, with 10 bases between. In DNA, the CDR3 is TGTGCCAGCAGCCTTCCAGAGGACGAGCAGTACTTC. This codes for CASSLPEDEQYF.

This sequence joins TRBV28 and TRBJ2-7; 12 bases line up with TRBD2. Germline trimming cut 1 base from V and 5 bases from J; bases unmatched to any gene: 9. Germline V gives CDR1 MDHEN, CDR2 SYDVKM. The CDR3 is 17 residues long. In DNA, the CDR3 is TGTGCCAGCAGTTTATCTAGCGGGAGGGCCATGGGCGACGAGCAGTACTTC. Protein: CASSLSSGRAMGDEQYF.

V gene TRBV6-6 combines with J gene TRBJ1-1, with 8 bases that match TRBD1. This CDR3 is built from 14 residues. Unmatched junction bases numbered 4, after V lost 4 bases and J lost 3 bases. Germline lookup yields CDR1 MNHNY and CDR2 SVGAGI (reference sequence). The CDR3 loop reads CASSFGTGYTEAFF. In nucleotides, the CDR3 is TGTGCCAGCAGTTTTGGGACAGGCTACACTGAAGCTTTCTTT.

The CDR3 loop is CASSQDSSIAGYSDTGELFF. The CDR3 DNA is TGCGCCAGCAGCCAAGATAGTTCTATCGCAGGGTATAGCGACACCGGGGAGCTGTTTTTT. The chain couples TRBV4-1 to TRBJ2-2; D may match TRBD1 or TRBD2 (5 bases each). The CDR3 extends over 20 amino acids. Per the germline V gene, CDR1 is MGHRA and CDR2 is YSYEKL. The V end lost 0 bases, the J end lost 3 bases, and 23 bases lay between the germline ends.

The chain joins TRBV6-6 to TRBJ2-2; the D is unclear. CDR1 MNHNY and CDR2 SVGAGI come from the germline V gene (reference sequence). V gave up 6 bases and J gave up 8 bases, with 7 bases separating them. This CDR3 has 11 residues. The DNA for the CDR3 is TGTGCCAGCAGAGTCGGGGGGGAGCTGTTTTTT. Its protein is CASRVGGELFF.

The CDR3 protein is CASGLASSYEQYF. The CDR3 DNA reads TGTGCCAGCGGACTAGCGAGCTCCTACGAGCAGTACTTC. V is TRBV27 and J is TRBJ2-7; 9 nucleotides agree with TRBD2. The germline CDR1 and CDR2 sequences are MNHEY and SMNVEV (reference sequence). V was pared by 8 bases and J by 0 bases, with 2 bases of the junction left unmatched. CDR3 length: 13 residues.

The V gene is TRBV6-6, the J gene TRBJ2-5; D not resolved. V lost 1 base and J 4 bases, leaving 4 bases between the germline ends. CDR3 length: 12 residues. CDR1 and CDR2 from the germline V gene are MNHNY and SVGAGI (reference sequence). Here the CDR3 reads CASSYYGETQYF. CDR3 sequence (DNA): TGTGCCAGCAGTTACTATGGAGAGACCCAGTACTTC.

CDR3: CASSQDNSMNTEAFF. The CDR3, as DNA: TGTGCCAGCAGCCAAGATAACAGCATGAACACTGAAGCTTTCTTT. The V call is TRBV4-2, the J call TRBJ1-1; no clear D. This CDR3 is built from 15 residues. Trimming removed 0 bases from V and 0 bases from J, with 8 bases in between. CDR1 and CDR2 (germline): LGHNA, YNFKEQ.

V and J are TRBV27 and TRBJ2-1, with TRBD2 matching 13 bases. The CDR3 is made up of 15 amino acids. With V trimmed by 8 bases and J by 5 bases, 6 bases remained unmatched. Germline-derived CDR1 and CDR2 are MNHEY and SMNVEV (reference sequence). The DNA of the CDR3 is TGTGCCAGCGGGGCCGGGACTAGCGGGAACAATGAGCAGTTCTTC. Protein product: CASGAGTSGNNEQFF.

The V call is TRBV28, the J call TRBJ1-1; TRBD1 aligns across 9 bases. The CDR3 is 14 amino acids. Trimming took 5 bases from V and 6 from J; bases not matched to a gene: 7. Germline-derived CDR1 and CDR2 are MDHEN and SYDVKM. CDR3 coding DNA: TGTGCCAGCAGTGGAGGGACAGGGAGTCCTGAAGCTTTCTTT. Translation gives CASSGGTGSPEAFF.

For this clone: In the same sample, other DNA sequences code for this CDR3. The gene calls are TRBV9 and TRBJ2-3; 14 bases fit TRBD2. Germline V gives CDR1 SGDLS, CDR2 YYNGEE. Trimming at V came to 3 bases and at J to 3 bases, leaving 3 bases not matched to a gene. This CDR3 region has 16 residues. CDR3 sequence: CASSGGLAGVTDTQYF. The DNA of the CDR3 is TGTGCCAGCAGCGGGGGACTAGCGGGAGTTACAGATACGCAGTATTTT.

This clone has only one observation. The J gene is TRBJ2-1, the V gene TRBV5-1, with D possibly TRBD1 on 8 matching bases. Trimming left V 5 bases short and J 4 bases short, with 16 bases between. The CDR3 contains 15 residues. Germline CDR1 reads SGHRS; CDR2 reads YFSETQ. CDR3 coding DNA: TGCGCCAGCAGTTACGACAGGGGAGGGTACAATGAGCAGTTCTTC. Its protein is CASSYDRGGYNEQFF.

The J gene is TRBJ1-5, the V gene TRBV2; D ambiguous. The V end lost 3 bases, the J end lost 0 bases, and 9 bases lay between the germline ends. CDR1 is SNHLY and CDR2 is FYNNEI in the germline V gene. The CDR3 has 15 amino acids. This chain's CDR3 is CASSDGIYSNQPQHF. CDR3 DNA: TGTGCCAGCAGTGACGGCATCTATAGCAATCAGCCCCAGCATTTT.

This chain links TRBV19 with TRBJ2-5; TRBD2 aligns across 9 bases. Germline-derived CDR1 and CDR2 are LNHDA and SQIVND (reference sequence). J gave up 5 bases and V 4 bases, and 11 bases lay outside the gene matches. This CDR3 region has 16 residues. CDR3 amino acids: CASSTQREAPGETQYF. CDR3 nucleotide sequence: TGTGCCAGTAGTACTCAGCGGGAGGCACCAGGGGAGACCCAGTACTTC. Looking up the rest from reference TRBV19 and TRBJ2-5 gives the full variable domain: DGGITQSPKYLFRKEGQNVTLSCEQNLNHDAMYWYRQDPGQGLRLIYYSQIVNDFQKGDIAEGYSVSREKKESFPLTVTSAQKNPTAFYLCASSTQREAPGETQYFGPGTRLLVL.

The chain combines TRBV7-9 with TRBJ2-5, with D tentatively TRBD1 (6 bases). This CDR3 is built from 14 residues. In germline, CDR1 is SEHNR, CDR2 FQNEAQ (reference sequence). Trimming took 3 bases from V and 3 from J, leaving 11 bases between them. The DNA for the CDR3 is TGTGCCAGCAGCTTCAGGGACACGAAAGAGACCCAGTACTTC. It translates to CASSFRDTKETQYF.

The sample holds a few counts of this clone. The genes are TRBV7-9 and TRBJ1-1, with TRBD1 matching 9 bases. CDR3 length: 15 residues. V lost 5 bases, J lost 6 bases, and 10 bases stayed unmatched. The germline V gene has CDR1 SEHNR and CDR2 FQNEAQ (reference sequence). Here the CDR3 DNA reads TGTGCCAGCAGCCTCTGGACAGGGGAACGGGCTGAAGCTTTCTTT. The encoded protein is CASSLWTGERAEAFF. The variable domain in full, completed from reference TRBV7-9 and TRBJ1-1, reads DTGVSQNPRHKITKRGQNVTFRCDPISEHNRLYWYRQTLGQGPEFLTYFQNEAQLEKSRLLSDRFSAERPKGSFSTLEIQRTEQGDSAMYLCASSLWTGERAEAFFGQGTRLTVV.

V and J are TRBV4-1 and TRBJ1-5, with TRBD1 as a possible D gene (5 bases). Trimming removed 2 bases from V and 10 bases from J, with 15 bases in between. In germline, CDR1 is MGHRA, CDR2 YSYEKL. The CDR3 is 14 residues long. CDR3 protein: CASSQKGRGLPQHF. The CDR3 DNA is TGCGCCAGCAGCCAAAAGGGCCGGGGCCTTCCCCAGCATTTT.

The chain uses TRBV9 and TRBJ2-3; 8 nucleotides line up with TRBD2. The CDR3 extends over 15 amino acids. V lost 2 bases, J lost 1 base, and 3 bases stayed unmatched. CDR1 is SGDLS and CDR2 is YYNGEE in the germline V gene. CDR3 sequence reads: CASSVTTSGTDTQYF. CDR3 bases: TGTGCCAGCAGCGTCACGACTAGCGGCACAGATACGCAGTATTTT.

The chain links TRBV19 to TRBJ1-2; D not certain. This CDR3 has 13 amino acids. CDR1 and CDR2 from the germline V gene are LNHDA and SQIVND (reference sequence). V dropped 3 bases and J dropped 5 bases, with 10 bases sitting between them. The CDR3 nucleotides are TGTGCCAGTAGTATCTCCTCCGGGTATGGCTACACCTTC. Amino acids: CASSISSGYGYTF. The full variable domain, with the rest looked up from reference TRBV19 and TRBJ1-2, is DGGITQSPKYLFRKEGQNVTLSCEQNLNHDAMYWYRQDPGQGLRLIYYSQIVNDFQKGDIAEGYSVSREKKESFPLTVTSAQKNPTAFYLCASSISSGYGYTFGSGTRLTVV.

The chain carries TRBV11-2 and TRBJ2-7, with D perhaps TRBD2 (6 bases). Between the trimmed V and J ends, which lost 0 bases and 4 bases, there was a span of 16 bases. Germline CDR1 and CDR2: SGHAT and FQNNGV. This CDR3 is built from 16 residues. The CDR3 sequence is CASSLDPGDGEYEQYF. The DNA for the CDR3 is TGTGCCAGCAGCTTAGACCCGGGGGATGGGGAGTACGAGCAGTACTTC. The entire variable domain, with the rest obtained from reference TRBV11-2 and TRBJ2-7, is as follows: EAGVAQSPRYKIIEKRQSVAFWCNPISGHATLYWYQQILGQGPKLLIQFQNNGVVDDSQLPKDRFSAERLKGVDSTLKIQPAKLEDSAVYLCASSLDPGDGEYEQYFGPGTRLTVT.

The chain links TRBV18 to TRBJ2-5; D unclear. Trimming took 2 bases from V and 3 from J, leaving 7 bases between them. In germline, CDR1 is KGHSH, CDR2 LQKENI. The CDR3 consists of 13 residues. CDR3 DNA sequence: TGTGCCAGCTCACCAATGGACGAAGAGACCCAGTACTTC. Translating gives CASSPMDEETQYF.

The rearrangement links TRBV7-9 to TRBJ2-1; 8 nucleotides match TRBD1. Germline trimming cut 5 bases from V and 14 bases from J; bases unmatched to any gene: 8. The CDR3 is 12 residues long. Germline V gene data show CDR1 as SEHNR and CDR2 as FQNEAQ (reference sequence). The CDR3: CASSPRTGREFF. CDR3 nucleotide sequence: TGTGCCAGCAGCCCCCGGACAGGGCGTGAGTTCTTC.